This T cell receptor (beta chain) was profiled in a study of blood T cell repertoires in COVID-19. Across the whole study: Whether acute or convalescent, the COVID-19 samples came from the United States, Italy and Spain. In each case, the material was cDNA or gDNA derived from T cells, B-cell-depleted T cells, or PBMCs.

This clone was observed once. Germline V gene lookup returns CDR1 LGHDT and CDR2 YNNKEL (reference sequence). The V and J ends lost 0 bases and 2 bases respectively, with 8 bases between them. The CDR3 runs to 14 residues. Data came from immunoSEQ multiplex PCR; TCRdb stores just in-frame clones and leaves some out. In the table there are 400,000 to 550,000 clones, roughly 90% of which are singletons. The sample consisted of peripheral blood. The genes are TRBV3-1 (or the pseudogene TRBV3-2) and TRBJ2-7; D gene ambiguous. The sequence came from a woman between 25 and 40 years old with acute or convalescent COVID-19. This chain's CDR3 is CASSQDPSAYEQYF. In nucleotides, the CDR3 is TGTGCCAGCAGCCAAGATCCCTCGGCCTACGAGCAGTACTTC.